This entry describes one TCR beta chain. No antigen is known for it. Treatment denoted: roughly 19 received Ad26.COV2.S at low or high dose, single or two shots; several received placebo; per-sample allocation not given. At day 63 after the first vaccine or placebo injection, samples were drawn. Libraries were prepared by immunoSEQ multiplex PCR; TCRdb keeps only in-frame clonotypes and omits some of them. The top ten clones hold approximately 2.5% of a sample with hundreds of thousands of clones, 89% of them seen once. The sample comes from a study of Ad26.COV2.S vaccination and SARS-CoV-2 variants. Findings of the study overall: TCR breadth and depth estimates may have understated total T cell responses. The breadth of spike-specific CD8+ and CD4+ T cell responses after vaccination was reportedly substantial. Vaccine and placebo groups showed comparable non-spike TCR breadth.

V was clipped by 0 bases and J by 4 bases, with 12 bases between them. Germline lookup yields CDR1 MGHRA and CDR2 YSYEKL. This CDR3 region has 15 residues. This TCR came from a person aged 18-60 years who received the Ad26.COV2.S COVID-19 vaccine or a placebo. The material was peripheral blood, obtained in a trial of Ad26.COV2.S vaccine versus placebo. The rearrangement links TRBV4-1 to TRBJ2-5; TRBD2 might be the D (6 bases). CDR3 nucleotide sequence: TGCGCCAGCAGCCAAGATCGACGGGAGCGAGAGACCCAGTACTTC. It translates to CASSQDRRERETQYF.